Listed below are T cell receptor beta chains from one sample, sequenced in a study of T-cell reconstitution after alpha-beta-depleted transplantation in children. From the PCR reads, TCRdb called clonotypes with MiXCR, one entry per CDR3 protein. This table holds 250,000 or so distinct CDR3 sequences, roughly a quarter found once. Here the sequenced sample was PBMCs, mostly from graft donor cells, taken 360 days after TCRalphabeta/CD19-depleted stem cell transplant. Receptors originate from a female patient between 2 and 15 years old who had a stem cell transplant for congenital amegakaryocytic thrombocytopenia, so the T cells may come from the graft donor. Both conserved end residues are part of each CDR3. The D gene is left open where the match is weak. Only part of the rows carry a size: once, few, many, or a class if the clone is expanded.

clone_size,v_call,j_call,d_call,cdr3_aa,cdr3_nt
.,TRBV12-3/TRBV12-4,TRBJ2-2,.,CASSFRGALGELFF,TGTGCCAGCAGTTTCCGGGGGGCTTTAGGGGAGCTGTTTTTT
few,TRBV4-2,TRBJ2-1,TRBD2,CASSLGLAGDEGEQFF,TGTGCCAGCAGCCTCGGACTAGCGGGAGACGAGGGTGAGCAGTTCTTC
.,TRBV6-2/TRBV6-3,TRBJ2-1,.,CASSLPWTLSYNEQFF,TGTGCCAGCAGTCTCCCTTGGACTCTCTCCTACAATGAGCAGTTCTTC
many,TRBV5-1,TRBJ2-2,.,CASSLVEILAGELFF,TGCGCCAGCAGCTTGGTTGAGATCCTGGCCGGGGAGCTGTTTTTT
few,TRBV20-1,TRBJ1-1,TRBD1,CSATGDRGYTEAFF,TGCAGTGCTACCGGAGACAGGGGATACACTGAAGCTTTCTTT
few,TRBV4-3,TRBJ2-7,TRBD2,CASSPPRGAGGPICEQYF,TGCGCCAGCAGCCCCCCTCGGGGAGCGGGAGGCCCCATTTGCGAGCAGTACTTC
few,TRBV7-9,TRBJ2-5,TRBD1,CASSMPTGGQETQYF,TGTGCCAGCAGCATGCCAACAGGGGGCCAAGAGACCCAGTACTTC
.,TRBV11-2,TRBJ2-3,TRBD2,CASSRLAGGPVSTDTQYF,TGTGCCAGCAGCAGACTAGCGGGAGGGCCTGTTAGTACAGATACGCAGTATTTT
.,TRBV24-1,TRBJ2-4,.,CATQDLGNIQYF,TGTGCCACCCAGGATTTGGGTAACATTCAGTACTTC
.,TRBV7-9,TRBJ1-6,TRBD1,CANSPRDSYNSPLHF,TGTGCCAACAGCCCCCGGGACAGCTATAATTCACCCCTCCACTTT
.,TRBV20-1,TRBJ1-5,.,CSARRLGGNQPQHF,TGCAGTGCCCGACGTTTAGGGGGCAATCAGCCCCAGCATTTT
few,TRBV10-3,TRBJ2-3,TRBD2,CAATSGGNTDTQYF,TGTGCCGCGACTAGCGGGGGGAACACAGATACGCAGTATTTT
many,TRBV14,TRBJ1-3,.,CASSPNSNSGNTIYF,TGTGCCAGCAGCCCAAACAGTAACTCTGGAAACACCATATATTTT
.,TRBV18,TRBJ2-7,.,CASSLRRGSSYEQYF,TGTGCCAGCTCACTTAGACGGGGAAGCTCCTACGAGCAGTACTTC
.,TRBV3-1,TRBJ2-1,.,CASSQVWSGEQFF,TGTGCCAGCAGCCAAGTCTGGTCCGGTGAGCAGTTCTTC
many,TRBV29-1,TRBJ2-3,.,CSVARTDTQYF,TGCAGCGTTGCCAGGACAGATACGCAGTATTTT
few,TRBV12-3/TRBV12-4,TRBJ1-1,.,CASNKPGIEAFF,TGTGCCAGCAATAAACCGGGAATTGAAGCTTTCTTT
.,TRBV20-1,TRBJ2-4,.,CSAPIKWGSENQYF,TGCAGTGCTCCCATAAAATGGGGGAGTGAAAATCAGTACTTC